The 7 T cell receptor beta chains below were found in one sample sequenced in a study of breast tumors, draining lymph nodes, adjacent tissues (dated by TCRdb to 2016 to 2018). Library generation was performed with multiplex PCR. The instrument was an Illumina HiSeq 2000. The public reads were reprocessed in TCRdb via fastp at Q25 and MiXCR, keeping in-frame beta chains. Rows are unified per CDR3 protein, each entry keeping the most common DNA and genes. This sample holds 20,000 or so distinct CDR3 sequences; roughly 43% were observed only once. Under 25% of the sample rests with the top ten. The specimen was breast tumor tissue. The source of these receptors is a female donor with breast cancer. Some clones in this sample may be carry-over from other donors' samples.

By sample fraction, this clonotype is medium-sized. The chain links TRBV4-2 to TRBJ1-5; D is undetermined. From germline, CDR1 is LGHNA and CDR2 YNFKEQ. This CDR3 comprises 16 residues. V gave up 1 base and J gave up 0 bases, with 10 bases separating them. CDR3 amino acids: CASSQVLAGSNQPQHF. The CDR3 DNA reads as TGTGCCAGCAGCCAAGTTCTAGCCGGTAGCAATCAGCCCCAGCATTTT.

This clonotype has a count of ten or more. The chain combines TRBV29-1 with TRBJ2-3; TRBD1 matches 10 bases. This CDR3 contains 17 residues. Germline-derived CDR1 and CDR2 are SQVTM and ANQGSEA. V lost 3 bases and J lost 4; bases outside the gene matches: 13. CDR3 protein: CSVDGDRDRGTSDTQYF. In nucleotides, the CDR3 is TGCAGCGTTGATGGGGACCGGGACAGGGGAACGTCAGATACGCAGTATTTT.

V usage is TRBV7-3 and J usage is TRBJ2-7, with D perhaps matching TRBD2 (6 bases). Trimming left V 7 bases short and J 1 base short, with 26 bases between. Per germline, CDR1 SGHTA and CDR2 FQGTGA. There are 18 residues in the CDR3. This CDR3 reads CASILRAPGPGGSYEQYV. Here the CDR3 DNA reads TGTGCCAGCATTCTCCGCGCCCCGGGCCCTGGAGGGTCCTACGAGCAGTACGTC.

The gene calls are TRBV27 and TRBJ2-7; the D gene is possibly TRBD2 (5 bases). The CDR3 covers 14 residues. Trimming pared 7 bases from V and 0 bases from J, leaving 13 bases between. The V gene's germline CDR1 is MNHEY and CDR2 SMNVEV (reference sequence). The CDR3 spells CASIGSGGSYEQYF. The DNA for the CDR3 is TGTGCCAGCATTGGAAGCGGAGGCTCCTACGAGCAGTACTTC.

The rearrangement uses TRBV9 and TRBJ2-5, with 8 bases lining up with TRBD2. J was trimmed by 9 bases and V by 0 bases; bases with no gene match: 16. The germline V gene has CDR1 SGDLS and CDR2 YYNGEE. This CDR3 region has 17 residues. The CDR3 nucleotides read TGTGCCAGCAGCGTAGTGGGTAGCGGGACGCCTCAAGCGGCCCAGTACTTC. It codes for CASSVVGSGTPQAAQYF.

This clonotype has at least ten counts. A read error may produce the germline difference seen at one junction end. The chain uses TRBV6-5 and TRBJ2-7; D remains ambiguous. This CDR3 comprises 15 residues. CDR1 is MNHEY and CDR2 is SVGAGI in the germline V gene. The CDR3 sequence is CASSHSRGPTYEQYF. The CDR3 region has the DNA TGTGCCAGCAGTCACTCGAGAGGACCTACCTACGAGCAGTACTTC.

Regarding this clonotype: A much larger clone sits a single nucleotide away, making a read error possible. The CDR3 spells CASSPVPASNEQLF. CDR3 coding DNA: TGTGCCAGCAGCCCAGTCCCTGCCTCCAATGAGCAGCTCTTC. V gene TRBV11-3 combines with J gene TRBJ2-1; D gene uncertain. The CDR3 has 14 amino acids. Germline V gene sequence: CDR1 SGHNT, CDR2 YENEEA.